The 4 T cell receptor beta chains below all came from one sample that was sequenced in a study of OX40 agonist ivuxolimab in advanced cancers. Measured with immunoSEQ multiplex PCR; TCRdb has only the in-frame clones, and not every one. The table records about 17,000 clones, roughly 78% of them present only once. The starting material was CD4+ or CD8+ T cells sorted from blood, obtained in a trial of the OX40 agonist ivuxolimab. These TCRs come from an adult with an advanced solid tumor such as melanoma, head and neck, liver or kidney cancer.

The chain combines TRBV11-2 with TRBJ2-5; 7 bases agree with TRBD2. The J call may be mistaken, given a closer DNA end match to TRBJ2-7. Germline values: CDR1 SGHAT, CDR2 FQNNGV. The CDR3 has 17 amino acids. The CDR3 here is CASSLVSGGLTSYEQYF. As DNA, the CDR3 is TGTGCCAGCAGCTTAGTATCGGGAGGACTAACCTCCTACGAGCAGTACTTC.

This CDR3 is CASSRGGTGELFF. The CDR3 nucleotides are TGTGCCAGCAGTCGCGGGGGAACCGGGGAGCTGTTTTTT. This sequence joins TRBV6-4 and TRBJ2-2, with TRBD2 matching 7 bases. The CDR3 sequence is 13 residues long. V trimming: 5 bases; J trimming: 5 bases; junction bases outside the gene matches: 2. Per the germline V gene, CDR1 is MRHNA and CDR2 is SNTAGT.

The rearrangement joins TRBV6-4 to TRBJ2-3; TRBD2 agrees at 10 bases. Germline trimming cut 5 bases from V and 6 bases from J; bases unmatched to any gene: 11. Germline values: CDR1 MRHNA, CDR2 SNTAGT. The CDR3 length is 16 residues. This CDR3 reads CASSPSGTSVWDTQYF. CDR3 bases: TGTGCCAGCAGTCCCTCCGGGACTAGCGTTTGGGATACGCAGTATTTT.

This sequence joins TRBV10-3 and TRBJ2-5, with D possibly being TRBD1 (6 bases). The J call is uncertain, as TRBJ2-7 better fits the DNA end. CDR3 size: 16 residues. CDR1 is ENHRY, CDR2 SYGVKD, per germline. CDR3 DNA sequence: TGTGCCATCAGTTCGACAGGCCCGACAACCCACTACGAGCAGTACTTC. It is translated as CAISSTGPTTHYEQYF.